A selection of T cell receptor beta chains follows, all from one sample in a study of breast tumors, draining lymph nodes, adjacent tissues. TCRdb re-analysed the multiplex PCR reads in MiXCR, keeping a single row per CDR3 protein. The sample lists about 15,000 distinct CDR3 sequences, 50% to 60% seen once, with over 25% in the top ten. The material sequenced was tumor-adjacent breast tissue. Receptors originate from a female donor with breast cancer. Some clones in this sample may be carry-over from other donors' samples. The CDR3 runs from the conserved cysteine through the conserved F or W. Fields, in order: CDR3 DNA, CDR3 protein, J gene, D gene, CDR3 length, V gene, clone size. D genes are given only for firm matches. Size tells how often a clone was seen (once, few, many) or the class of an expanded clone, and some rows leave it out.

CDR3 DNA: TGTGCCAGCAGTGAAAGTCTAGCGGGGTCCTACGAGCAGTACTTC
CDR3 protein: CASSESLAGSYEQYF
J gene: TRBJ2-7
D gene: TRBD2
CDR3 length: 15
V gene: TRBV6-1
clone size: medium-sized

CDR3 DNA: TGTGCCAGCAGTTTTCAGGGGGCGGAAGGCTACACCTTC
CDR3 protein: CASSFQGAEGYTF
J gene: TRBJ1-2
D gene: TRBD1
CDR3 length: 13
V gene: TRBV12-3/TRBV12-4
clone size: large

CDR3 DNA: TGTGCCAGCAGCTTAGGAGATACGCAGTATTTT
CDR3 protein: CASSLGDTQYF
J gene: TRBJ2-3
D gene: .
CDR3 length: 11
V gene: TRBV11-3
clone size: .

CDR3 DNA: TGTGCCAGCAGCTTAGACCTGGGGGTTAATGAAAAACTGTTTTTT
CDR3 protein: CASSLDLGVNEKLFF
J gene: TRBJ1-4
D gene: .
CDR3 length: 15
V gene: TRBV7-9
clone size: .

CDR3 DNA: TGCAGTGCCGCAGGGGGGGGCCGGGAGACCCAGTACTTC
CDR3 protein: CSAAGGGRETQYF
J gene: TRBJ2-5
D gene: .
CDR3 length: 13
V gene: TRBV20-1
clone size: .

CDR3 DNA: TGTGCCAGCAGCCCCCTAGGTTCACCCCTCCACTTT
CDR3 protein: CASSPLGSPLHF
J gene: TRBJ1-6
D gene: .
CDR3 length: 12
V gene: TRBV12-3/TRBV12-4
clone size: .

CDR3 DNA: TGCGCCAGCAGCCCCGGACAGGGGAACTATGGCTACACCTTC
CDR3 protein: CASSPGQGNYGYTF
J gene: TRBJ1-2
D gene: TRBD1
CDR3 length: 14
V gene: TRBV5-1
clone size: .

CDR3 DNA: TGCGCCAGCAGCGGTGAGACCTACGAGCAGTACTTC
CDR3 protein: CASSGETYEQYF
J gene: TRBJ2-7
D gene: .
CDR3 length: 12
V gene: TRBV5-1
clone size: many

CDR3 DNA: TGTGCCAGCAGCCCCGCTGGACAAGGGGGAGAGGAGCTCTACTTC
CDR3 protein: CASSPAGQGGEELYF
J gene: TRBJ2-7
D gene: .
CDR3 length: 15
V gene: TRBV7-3
clone size: .

CDR3 DNA: TGCGCCAGCAGTGGGGACAGTCCTCCTGAAAAACTGTTTTTT
CDR3 protein: CASSGDSPPEKLFF
J gene: TRBJ1-4
D gene: TRBD1
CDR3 length: 14
V gene: TRBV10-2
clone size: many

CDR3 DNA: .
CDR3 protein: CASSDQGTGYTFGSGTGTGRGYTF
J gene: TRBJ1-2
D gene: .
CDR3 length: 24
V gene: TRBV19
clone size: once

CDR3 DNA: TGCGCCAGCAGCCACCTCCGACGCTTCCAGGGCGGGGAGCTGTTTTTT
CDR3 protein: CASSHLRRFQGGELFF
J gene: TRBJ2-2
D gene: .
CDR3 length: 16
V gene: TRBV4-1
clone size: many

CDR3 DNA: TGTGCCACCAGTAGAGACACTAATTCACCCCTCCACTTT
CDR3 protein: CATSRDTNSPLHF
J gene: TRBJ1-6
D gene: .
CDR3 length: 13
V gene: TRBV10-3
clone size: few

CDR3 DNA: TGTGCCTGGAGTGTTCGGTGGGGCGACTATGGCTACACCTTC
CDR3 protein: CAWSVRWGDYGYTF
J gene: TRBJ1-2
D gene: .
CDR3 length: 14
V gene: TRBV30
clone size: .

CDR3 DNA: TGTGCCAGCAGCTTCGTCCCGACACAGGGGAATGAAAAACTGTTTTTT
CDR3 protein: CASSFVPTQGNEKLFF
J gene: TRBJ1-4
D gene: TRBD1
CDR3 length: 16
V gene: TRBV7-8
clone size: .

CDR3 DNA: TGTGCCAGCAGTTCGGGATTTTCCGACACCTTC
CDR3 protein: CASSSGFSDTF
J gene: TRBJ1-2
D gene: .
CDR3 length: 11
V gene: TRBV7-9
clone size: medium-sized

CDR3 DNA: TGTGCCAGCAGCTTCGGGACAGGGGGCGATGGCTACACCTTC
CDR3 protein: CASSFGTGGDGYTF
J gene: TRBJ1-2
D gene: TRBD1
CDR3 length: 14
V gene: TRBV7-9
clone size: .

CDR3 DNA: TGCGCCAGCAGGTCGGGAGGGACAGATAATTCACCCCTCCACTTT
CDR3 protein: CASRSGGTDNSPLHF
J gene: TRBJ1-6
D gene: TRBD1
CDR3 length: 15
V gene: TRBV5-1
clone size: .

CDR3 DNA: TGTGCCACCCAGGGACTAGCGGGGGGGGGGGATGAGCAGTTCTTC
CDR3 protein: CATQGLAGGGDEQFF
J gene: TRBJ2-1
D gene: TRBD2
CDR3 length: 15
V gene: TRBV24-1
clone size: .

CDR3 DNA: TGCGCCAGCAGGGATAGCGTTGGTGAGCAGTTCTTC
CDR3 protein: CASRDSVGEQFF
J gene: TRBJ2-1
D gene: .
CDR3 length: 12
V gene: TRBV10-1
clone size: medium-sized

CDR3 DNA: TGTGCCAGCAGTTTAGGATCTGAGGGGCTCGAGCAGTACTTC
CDR3 protein: CASSLGSEGLEQYF
J gene: TRBJ2-7
D gene: .
CDR3 length: 14
V gene: TRBV27
clone size: many

CDR3 DNA: TGCGCCAGCAGCCAAGCGGGCTACACTAGCTATGGCTACACCTTC
CDR3 protein: CASSQAGYTSYGYTF
J gene: TRBJ1-2
D gene: .
CDR3 length: 15
V gene: TRBV3-1
clone size: .

CDR3 DNA: TGTGCCAGCAGTCCCCGGGGAGGGGGCTCCCCAGATACGCAGTATTTT
CDR3 protein: CASSPRGGGSPDTQYF
J gene: TRBJ2-3
D gene: .
CDR3 length: 16
V gene: TRBV28
clone size: .

CDR3 DNA: TGTGCCAGCGGGGAGGGGACAGGGGTAGGGTATGGCTACACCTTC
CDR3 protein: CASGEGTGVGYGYTF
J gene: TRBJ1-2
D gene: TRBD1
CDR3 length: 15
V gene: TRBV27
clone size: .

CDR3 DNA: TGTGCCAGCAGTTTACAGGGGAACTACACCTTC
CDR3 protein: CASSLQGNYTF
J gene: TRBJ1-2
D gene: .
CDR3 length: 11
V gene: TRBV12-3/TRBV12-4
clone size: .

CDR3 DNA: TGCAGTGCTATATTCTTATGTGCTAACTATGGCTACACCTTC
CDR3 protein: CSAIFLCANYGYTF
J gene: TRBJ1-2
D gene: .
CDR3 length: 14
V gene: TRBV20-1
clone size: few

CDR3 DNA: TGTGCCAGCAGCTTAGAACGGGCAGATACGCAGTATTTT
CDR3 protein: CASSLERADTQYF
J gene: TRBJ2-3
D gene: .
CDR3 length: 13
V gene: TRBV7-3
clone size: many

CDR3 DNA: TGTGCCAGTAGTAGGGTGGGCACTGAAGCTTTCTTT
CDR3 protein: CASSRVGTEAFF
J gene: TRBJ1-1
D gene: .
CDR3 length: 12
V gene: TRBV19
clone size: .